This T cell receptor (beta chain) originates from a study of cytomegalovirus exposure and HLA in healthy donors. Germline CDR1 reads MDHEN; CDR2 reads SYDVKM. The V end was cut by 8 bases, the J end by 3 bases, with 13 bases between. The CDR3 has 13 amino acids. General study points: In an earlier analysis, most TCR beta V segments were productive about 90% or about 30% of the time. With later analysis, a missense DCLRE1C variant became linked to TCR beta V- and J-gene trimming.

As regards this clone: The antigen is undetermined.

PCR amplification relied on 60 Vbeta primers (plus 13 Jbeta primers). TCRdb's copy holds only in-frame clones and misses some; the assay was immunoSEQ multiplex PCR. The table has about 100,000 clones, about four fifths seen once. What was sequenced was PBMCs. This receptor was taken from a female donor in good health and CMV-seropositive. The chain is built from TRBV28 and TRBJ1-2; D unclear. The CDR3, as DNA: TGTGCCAGCGACGAGGGCAATCACTATGGCTACACCTTC. Translating gives CASDEGNHYGYTF.